This T cell receptor (beta chain) was found in a study of T cells in localized non-small cell lung cancer. Profiling relied on immunoSEQ multiplex PCR, and the TCRdb table lists in-frame clones only, not all of them. This table has some 15,000 clones, almost 85% appearing once. The CDR3 covers 13 residues. V was cut by 0 bases and J by 6 bases, with 9 bases left in between. The germline V gene has CDR1 SGHRS and CDR2 YFSETQ. The genes are TRBV5-1 and TRBJ1-2; possible D gene TRBD1, 6 bases. Sequenced here: peripheral blood, sampled before any cancer treatment. The receptor was derived from a male donor at least 60 years old with stage I lung adenocarcinoma. CDR3 bases: TGCGCCAGCAGCTTGGAGGCAGGGGATGGCTACACCTTC. Amino acid sequence: CASSLEAGDGYTF. Together with reference TRBV5-1 and TRBJ1-2, the CDR3 gives the full variable domain: KAGVTQTPRYLIKTRGQQVTLSCSPISGHRSVSWYQQTPGQGLQFLFEYFSETQRNKGNFPGRFSGRQFSNSRSEMNVSTLELGDSALYLCASSLEAGDGYTFGSGTRLTVV.